This is a list of T cell receptor beta chains from one sample in a study of T cells after yellow fever vaccination. TCRdb re-analysed the 5' RACE reads in MiXCR, keeping a single row per CDR3 protein. The data show hundreds of thousands of distinct CDR3 sequences, more than 9% seen once. The sequences come from PBMCs, collected on the day of the yellow fever booster vaccination. The origin of the receptors is a man aged 30 to 39 who received the YFV17D yellow fever vaccine. The CDR3 runs from the conserved cysteine through the conserved F or W. A D gene is named only where the DNA matches it firmly. Size tells how often a clone was seen (once, few, many) or the class of an expanded clone, and some rows leave it out.

V gene	J gene	clone size	D gene	CDR3 protein	CDR3 DNA
TRBV29-1	TRBJ2-5	-	-	CSLRRSTTEQETQYF	TGCAGCCTTCGACGTAGCACTACTGAACAAGAGACCCAGTACTTC
TRBV6-2/TRBV6-3	TRBJ2-7	-	-	CASREISGQTISYEQYF	TGTGCCAGCAGGGAAATATCGGGGCAAACGATTTCCTACGAGCAGTACTTC
TRBV29-1	TRBJ2-3	-	TRBD1	CSALQGADTQYF	TGCAGCGCGCTACAGGGGGCAGATACGCAGTATTTT
TRBV7-4	TRBJ1-5	few	-	CASCSHIVGNQPQHF	TGTGCCAGCTGCTCCCACATTGTTGGCAATCAGCCCCAGCATTTT
TRBV7-9	TRBJ2-2	many	TRBD2	CASRLAGGRGTGELFF	TGTGCCAGCAGGTTAGCGGGAGGCCGCGGCACCGGGGAGCTGTTTTTT
TRBV10-3	TRBJ2-3	-	-	CAISQAGDTQYF	TGTGCCATCAGTCAAGCTGGAGATACGCAGTATTTT
TRBV20-1	TRBJ2-3	-	TRBD2	CSARAIPSGRATDTQYF	TGCAGTGCTAGAGCAATTCCTAGCGGGAGGGCCACAGATACGCAGTATTTT
TRBV24-1	TRBJ2-1	-	TRBD2	CATSDCPSGRQISYNEQFF	TGTGCCACCAGTGATTGCCCTAGCGGGAGGCAAATCTCCTACAATGAGCAGTTCTTC
TRBV25-1	TRBJ2-7	-	TRBD1	CASRRGTGLYEQYF	TGTGCCAGCAGGAGAGGGACAGGGTTGTACGAGCAGTACTTC
TRBV20-1	TRBJ2-3	-	-	CCASAGLVGDTQYF	TGCTGTGCTAGCGCCGGCTTGGTTGGGGATACGCAGTATTTT
TRBV5-1	TRBJ2-3	-	TRBD2	CASSSVGSGTGDTQYF	TGCGCCAGCAGCTCGGTAGGAAGCGGGACGGGAGATACGCAGTATTTT
TRBV7-6	TRBJ2-5	-	-	CASSYTPSETQYF	TGTGCCAGCAGCTATACCCCGAGTGAGACCCAGTACTTC
TRBV7-2	TRBJ1-5	-	-	CASSLTGGNGQPQHF	TGTGCCAGCAGCTTAACCGGGGGGAACGGTCAGCCCCAGCATTTT
TRBV25-1	TRBJ2-7	-	-	CASSMGGRYEQYF	TGTGCCAGCAGTATGGGTGGGCGCTACGAGCAGTACTTC
TRBV7-2	TRBJ2-1	few	-	CASSSALVIYEQFF	TGTGCCAGCAGCTCCGCTCTGGTCATCTATGAGCAGTTCTTC
TRBV12-3/TRBV12-4	TRBJ2-5	-	-	CASSFWEETQYF	TGTGCCAGCAGTTTTTGGGAAGAGACCCAGTACTTC
TRBV5-1	TRBJ2-4	-	-	CASSPLSGAKNIQYF	TGCGCCAGCAGCCCGCTAAGTGGAGCCAAAAACATTCAGTACTTC